These 32 T cell receptor beta chains were sequenced from one sample in a study of beta chain features in type 1 diabetes. Reverse transcription of all isolated RNA meant that expressed TCRB transcripts were sequenced. Assay: immunoSEQ multiplex PCR; the TCRdb copy retains only in-frame clones and omits some. The sample yields about 180,000 clones, about 13% seen once. The sequenced material came from central memory CD4+ T cells from blood. The receptors originated from a woman between 18 and 30 years old in good health.

The rearrangement uses TRBV4-3 and TRBJ1-1, with 7 bases identical to TRBD1. Trimming at V came to 0 bases and at J to 3 bases, leaving 4 bases not matched to a gene. The germline CDR1 and CDR2 sequences are LGHNA and YSLEER. The CDR3 length is 15 residues. The CDR3 protein is CASSQEAGGYTEAFF. CDR3 nucleotide sequence: TGCGCCAGCAGCCAAGAGGCAGGGGGGTACACTGAAGCTTTCTTT.

The V call is TRBV7-6, the J call TRBJ1-5; D might be TRBD1 (5 bases). The CDR3 sequence is 14 residues long. V was pared by 3 bases and J by 5 bases, with 11 bases between. From germline, CDR1 is SGHVS and CDR2 FNYEAQ. The DNA of the CDR3 is TGTGCCAGCAGCTTTGGGACGGGGGATCAGCCCCAGCATTTT. Its translation: CASSFGTGDQPQHF.

In its sample, this clone was seen a few times. This sequence joins TRBV19 and TRBJ1-4; D not certain. The CDR3 sequence is 13 residues long. Germline V CDR1 and CDR2: LNHDA, SQIVND (reference sequence). V dropped 2 bases and J dropped 8 bases, with 9 bases sitting between them. The CDR3 DNA follows: TGTGCCAGTAGTATACAAGCCCGGGAAAAACTGTTTTTT. This codes for CASSIQAREKLFF.

This clone appeared a few times. The chain uses TRBV2 and TRBJ2-6, with D perhaps matching TRBD2 (6 bases). Trimming removed 7 bases at V and 1 base at J, with 8 bases between. CDR3 length: 14 amino acids. Per germline, CDR1 SNHLY and CDR2 FYNNEI. The CDR3 region has the DNA TGTGCCAGCATGCGGGGTTCTGGGGCCAACGTCCTGACTTTC. Protein product: CASMRGSGANVLTF.

The V gene is TRBV29-1, the J gene TRBJ1-4; 10 bases are a match to TRBD1. CDR1 and CDR2 from the germline V gene are SQVTM and ANQGSEA. The length of the CDR3 is 14 residues. Trimming cost V 5 bases and J 5 bases; bases outside gene matches: 5. The CDR3 sequence is CSVPGTGVNEKLFF. CDR3 in DNA: TGCAGCGTTCCCGGGACAGGGGTAAATGAAAAACTGTTTTTT.

V is TRBV5-1 and J is TRBJ2-7, with TRBD2 identical over 9 bases. With 5 bases clipped from V and 7 bases from J, the junction kept 16 bases outside the gene matches. CDR3 length equals 16 residues. CDR1 and CDR2 (germline): SGHRS, YFSETQ. CDR3 loop: CASSTATSGPFVEQYF. DNA for the CDR3: TGCGCCAGCAGTACTGCGACTAGCGGACCATTCGTAGAGCAGTACTTC.

The rearrangement links TRBV18 to TRBJ2-7; 13 positions agree with TRBD2. Germline V gene data show CDR1 as KGHSH and CDR2 as LQKENI. The junction had 6 bases not matched to a gene; V was cut back by 6 bases and J by 4 bases. This CDR3 contains 15 residues. CDR3 residues: CASSLGTSGMYEQYF. The CDR3 nucleotides are TGTGCCAGCTCTCTGGGGACTAGCGGGATGTACGAGCAGTACTTC.

The chain carries TRBV29-1 and TRBJ2-1; no clear D. V lost 3 bases to trimming and J lost 6 bases, with 15 bases between them. This CDR3 comprises 14 residues. The germline V gene has CDR1 SQVTM and CDR2 ANQGSEA. The CDR3 DNA is TGCAGCGTTGAGCCCCCGGGTCGGGTCAATGAGCAGTTCTTC. Protein sequence: CSVEPPGRVNEQFF.

Only a few counts were recorded for this clone. V usage is TRBV4-3 and J usage is TRBJ2-1; 14 bases align to TRBD2. CDR3 length equals 17 residues. Germline loops: CDR1 LGHNA, CDR2 YSLEER. The V segment lost 4 bases and the J segment 7 bases; nucleotides outside the gene matches: 9. The CDR3 DNA follows: TGCGCCAGCAGCCTCAGACTAGCGGGAGGGCCGGGGAATGAGCAGTTCTTC. It is translated as CASSLRLAGGPGNEQFF.

The V and J genes are TRBV4-2 and TRBJ2-1; TRBD1 matches at 9 bases. CDR1 is LGHNA and CDR2 is YNFKEQ in the germline V gene. After removal of 0 bases from V and 7 bases from J, the junction contained 10 bases not matched to a gene. The CDR3 runs 17 residues. The CDR3 protein is CASSQDPPGQGLNEQFF. As DNA, the CDR3 is TGTGCCAGCAGCCAAGATCCTCCGGGACAGGGACTAAATGAGCAGTTCTTC.

The V gene is TRBV30, the J gene TRBJ2-1; 7 bases align to TRBD2. The CDR3 runs 13 residues. Germline V gene sequence: CDR1 GTSNPN, CDR2 SVGIG (reference sequence). J lost 5 bases, V lost 8 bases, and 9 bases had no gene match. Written as DNA, the CDR3 is TGTGCCCAAGGGAGCGGGGCCAACAATGAGCAGTTCTTC. It yields the protein CAQGSGANNEQFF. Supplemented by reference TRBV30 and TRBJ2-1, the full variable domain reads SQTIHQWPATLVQPVGSPLSLECTVEGTSNPNLYWYRQAAGRGLQLLFYSVGIGQISSEVPQNLSASRPQDRQFILSSKKLLLSDSGFYLCAQGSGANNEQFFGPGTRLTVL.

The chain recombines TRBV7-2 with TRBJ1-5; 8 bases match TRBD1. CDR1 and CDR2 (germline): SGHTA, FQGNSA. V trimming: 1 base; J trimming: 3 bases; junction bases outside the gene matches: 5. The CDR3 extends over 16 amino acids. CDR3 nucleotide sequence: TGTGCCAGCAGCTTAGGGGACAGGCGGGTCAATCAGCCCCAGCATTTT. This encodes CASSLGDRRVNQPQHF.

The table lists this clone with a few counts. The chain has TRBV30 and TRBJ1-5, with D perhaps matching TRBD1 (6 bases). The V end was cut by 2 bases, the J end by 5 bases, with 13 bases between. The germline CDR1 and CDR2 sequences are GTSNPN and SVGIG (reference sequence). CDR3 length equals 14 residues. The CDR3 reads CAWSRRGGDQPQHF. The CDR3 bases are TGTGCCTGGAGTCGTAGGGGGGGGGATCAGCCCCAGCATTTT. The full variable domain, in which reference TRBV30 and TRBJ1-5 provide the parts outside the CDR3, is SQTIHQWPATLVQPVGSPLSLECTVEGTSNPNLYWYRQAAGRGLQLLFYSVGIGQISSEVPQNLSASRPQDRQFILSSKKLLLSDSGFYLCAWSRRGGDQPQHFGDGTRLSIL.

The rearrangement uses TRBV29-1 and TRBJ2-1; D call uncertain. Trimming removed 5 bases from V and 6 bases from J, with 8 bases in between. This CDR3 comprises 11 residues. The germline V gene has CDR1 SQVTM and CDR2 ANQGSEA. The CDR3 sequence is CSVFNSNEQFF. In nucleotides, the CDR3 is TGCAGCGTTTTCAATAGCAATGAGCAGTTCTTC.

This clone was detected a few times. V usage is TRBV19 and J usage is TRBJ2-2; 7 positions agree with TRBD2. Germline loops: CDR1 LNHDA, CDR2 SQIVND (reference sequence). The length of the CDR3 is 15 residues. Trimming cost V 6 bases and J 4 bases; bases outside gene matches: 8. In DNA, the CDR3 is TGTGCCAGTAGCCAACCCGGCGGGGGCACCGGGGAGCTGTTTTTT. It translates to CASSQPGGGTGELFF.

The DNA of the CDR3 is TGTGCCAGCAGCGCCGTTATGGGGGAGGACCCCAATGAGCAGTTCTTC. It encodes CASSAVMGEDPNEQFF. V is TRBV5-4 and J is TRBJ2-1; maybe TRBD2 (6 bases). Germline CDR1 SGHNT, CDR2 YYREEE (reference sequence). The CDR3 covers 16 residues. V shed 4 bases and J shed 6 bases, with 20 bases lying between them. The full variable domain, in which reference TRBV5-4 and TRBJ2-1 provide the parts outside the CDR3, is ETGVTQSPTHLIKTRGQQVTLRCSSQSGHNTVSWYQQALGQGPQFIFQYYREEENGRGNFPPRFSGLQFPNYSSELNVNALELDDSALYLCASSAVMGEDPNEQFFGPGTRLTVL.

This clone was picked up a small number of times. V and J are TRBV5-1 and TRBJ2-7; 7 positions match TRBD1. V lost 0 bases to trimming and J lost 2 bases; unmatched junction nucleotides: 5. CDR1 and CDR2 (germline): SGHRS, YFSETQ. The CDR3 contains 15 residues. CDR3 sequence reads: CASSLEQGTPYEQYF. The DNA of the CDR3 is TGCGCCAGCAGCTTGGAACAGGGGACCCCCTACGAGCAGTACTTC.

This clone was seen a handful of times. V is TRBV28 and J is TRBJ2-1; tentatively, D is TRBD2 (7 bases). The CDR3 runs to 12 residues. The germline V gene encodes CDR1 MDHEN and CDR2 SYDVKM. With 6 bases removed from V and 10 bases from J, the gap between germline ends came to 13 bases. The CDR3 nucleotides read TGTGCCAGCAGGTGGGGGGGCGGGGAGCAGTTCTTC. It specifies CASRWGGGEQFF.

The genes are TRBV27 and TRBJ2-1; D is unclear. The CDR3 is 12 amino acids. Germline lookup yields CDR1 MNHEY and CDR2 SMNVEV (reference sequence). Trimming cost V 3 bases and J 6 bases, with 6 bases left between them. The DNA for the CDR3 is TGTGCCAGCAGTTTTTCGGGCAATGAGCAGTTCTTC. It codes for CASSFSGNEQFF.

This clone turned up a few times. The chain combines TRBV29-1 with TRBJ2-5; maybe TRBD2 (6 bases). Germline V lookup: CDR1 SQVTM, CDR2 ANQGSEA. The CDR3 has 15 amino acids. V lost 7 bases and J 1 base, leaving 19 bases between the germline ends. The CDR3 DNA reads as TGCAGCGGCGGCCAGCTTGGGGGGATCCAAGAGACCCAGTACTTC. Protein product: CSGGQLGGIQETQYF.

In its sample, this clone was seen a few times. The rearrangement links TRBV6-6 to TRBJ1-4, with D hard to call. Trimming stripped 2 bases from V and 3 bases from J, with 7 bases between. Germline V CDR1 and CDR2: MNHNY, SVGAGI (reference sequence). CDR3 size: 14 residues. CDR3 DNA: TGTGCCAGCAGTTACCCGGGTTCTAATGAAAAACTGTTTTTT. Translation gives CASSYPGSNEKLFF.

The chain combines TRBV2 with TRBJ2-5; TRBD2 matches at 7 bases. This CDR3 is built from 13 residues. V was pared by 6 bases and J by 9 bases, with 10 bases of the junction left unmatched. Per the germline V gene, CDR1 is SNHLY and CDR2 is FYNNEI. Written as DNA, the CDR3 is TGTGCCAGCAGGTACTCAGCGGGAAGCCCCCAGTACTTC. Protein: CASRYSAGSPQYF.

This clone came up a few times. CDR3 amino acids: CASSQGDSPYEQYF. The CDR3 DNA reads TGTGCCAGCAGTCAAGGGGACAGCCCCTACGAGCAGTACTTC. V is TRBV25-1 and J is TRBJ2-7; 7 positions agree with TRBD1. Germline V gene sequence: CDR1 MGHDK, CDR2 SYGVNS. The CDR3 length is 14 residues. V lost 5 bases, J lost 2 bases, and 6 bases stayed unmatched.

This clone was observed a few times. The chain is built from TRBV18 and TRBJ2-7, with 9 positions matching TRBD1. Germline loops: CDR1 KGHSH, CDR2 LQKENI. The trim removed 4 bases at V and 5 bases at J, leaving 6 bases unmatched. The CDR3 loop spans 14 amino acids. The CDR3 DNA reads TGTGCCAGCTCACTCGCCGGGACAGGGAACGAGCAGTACTTC. Protein sequence: CASSLAGTGNEQYF. The full variable domain, rest sourced from reference TRBV18 and TRBJ2-7, is NAGVMQNPRHLVRRRGQEARLRCSPMKGHSHVYWYRQLPEEGLKFMVYLQKENIIDESGMPKERFSAEFPKEGPSILRIQQVVRGDSAAYFCASSLAGTGNEQYFGPGTRLTVT.

The rearrangement joins TRBV18 to TRBJ2-1; 7 positions match TRBD1. Germline CDR1 reads KGHSH; CDR2 reads LQKENI. J gave up 10 bases and V 1 base, and 1 base lay outside the gene matches. The CDR3 length is 12 residues. The CDR3 DNA is TGTGCCAGCTCACCACAGGACAGGGAGCAGTTCTTC. As protein: CASSPQDREQFF. Supplemented by reference TRBV18 and TRBJ2-1, the full variable domain reads NAGVMQNPRHLVRRRGQEARLRCSPMKGHSHVYWYRQLPEEGLKFMVYLQKENIIDESGMPKERFSAEFPKEGPSILRIQQVVRGDSAAYFCASSPQDREQFFGPGTRLTVL.

The gene calls are TRBV19 and TRBJ2-3, with TRBD1 identical over 7 bases. V lost 4 bases and J lost 4; bases outside the gene matches: 5. CDR3 length equals 14 residues. Looked up from germline, CDR1 is LNHDA and CDR2 is SQIVND (reference sequence). CDR3 sequence (DNA): TGTGCCAGTAGTAACAGGGGTGGCTCAGATACGCAGTATTTT. This sequence encodes CASSNRGGSDTQYF.

On this clone itself: Other nucleotide sequences in the sample specify the same CDR3. This sequence joins TRBV9 and TRBJ2-1; 8 bases line up with TRBD2. The CDR3 sequence is 15 residues long. With V trimmed by 0 bases and J by 3 bases, 2 bases remained unmatched. Germline V CDR1 and CDR2: SGDLS, YYNGEE. CDR3: CASSVVSGSYNEQFF. In nucleotides, the CDR3 is TGTGCCAGCAGCGTAGTAAGCGGGAGCTACAATGAGCAGTTCTTC. The full variable domain, with the rest looked up from reference TRBV9 and TRBJ2-1, is DSGVTQTPKHLITATGQRVTLRCSPRSGDLSVYWYQQSLDQGLQFLIQYYNGEERAKGNILERFSAQQFPDLHSELNLSSLELGDSALYFCASSVVSGSYNEQFFGPGTRLTVL.

This chain links TRBV27 with TRBJ2-2; TRBD2 matches at 11 bases. V dropped 5 bases and J dropped 8; count of bases not matched to a gene: 4. Germline V CDR1 and CDR2: MNHEY, SMNVEV (reference sequence). The CDR3 is 14 residues long. The CDR3 nucleotides are TGTGCCAGCAGTACGGGACTAGCGGCTGGGGAGCTGTTTTTT. Translating gives CASSTGLAAGELFF.

This clone was seen more than once but under ten times. The genes are TRBV30 and TRBJ2-1, with D perhaps matching TRBD2 (5 bases). CDR1 and CDR2 from the germline V gene are GTSNPN and SVGIG (reference sequence). This CDR3 comprises 14 residues. Between the trimmed V and J ends, which lost 4 bases and 7 bases, there was a span of 17 bases. The CDR3: CAWNRGASGNEQFF. CDR3 DNA: TGTGCCTGGAACCGTGGAGCGTCGGGGAATGAGCAGTTCTTC.

This clone was seen a few times. The chain links TRBV2 to TRBJ2-3; 10 bases agree with TRBD1. Trimming removed 8 bases from V and 4 bases from J; junction bases left unmatched: 9. The CDR3 has 15 amino acids. CDR1 is SNHLY, CDR2 FYNNEI, per germline. CDR3 bases: TGTGCCAGCCGGCGACAGGGGGCTGGTTCAGATACGCAGTATTTT. Its protein product is CASRRQGAGSDTQYF. Full variable domain (outside the CDR3, taken from reference TRBV2 and TRBJ2-3): EPEVTQTPSHQVTQMGQEVILRCVPISNHLYFYWYRQILGQKVEFLVSFYNNEISEKSEIFDDQFSVERPDGSNFTLKIRSTKLEDSAMYFCASRRQGAGSDTQYFGPGTRLTVL.

In its sample, this clone was seen once. The chain is built from TRBV7-9 and TRBJ2-3; a possible D gene is TRBD1 (6 bases). Germline V gene lookup returns CDR1 SEHNR and CDR2 FQNEAQ (reference sequence). Trimming stripped 8 bases from V and 5 bases from J, with 14 bases between. This CDR3 region has 13 residues. The DNA for the CDR3 is TGTGCCAGCGCACTTGGCAGGGGAGATACGCAGTATTTT. Its protein is CASALGRGDTQYF.

This clone was found once. V gene TRBV10-3 combines with J gene TRBJ2-3, with 9 bases identical to TRBD2. The V gene's germline CDR1 is ENHRY and CDR2 SYGVKD. Unmatched junction bases numbered 6, after V lost 6 bases and J lost 2 bases. This CDR3 is built from 15 residues. CDR3 loop: CAISLAGRVTDTQYF. The DNA of the CDR3 is TGTGCCATCAGCCTAGCGGGAAGAGTCACAGATACGCAGTATTTT.